This T cell receptor (beta chain) was identified in a study of blood T cells in healthy people across ages. Germline CDR1 is LGHNA and CDR2 is YNFKEQ. V shed 1 base and J shed 5 bases, with 10 bases lying between them. CDR3 size: 14 residues. Extraction of total RNA produced a minimum of 5.5 micrograms from each sample. The use of a sample-barcoded 5' primer and a J-beta primer mix characterized a second PCR of roughly 6 to 11 cycles. TCRdb re-derived calls from the 5' RACE reads in MiXCR, one entry per CDR3 protein. In the table there are about 830,000 distinct CDR3 sequences, 58% of which are singletons.

The TCR originated in a man between 25 and 39 years old in good health. The chain is built from TRBV4-2 and TRBJ2-3, with D perhaps TRBD2 (5 bases). Sample: blood. The CDR3 reads CASSQGEEGDTQYF. The CDR3 coding sequence is TGTGCCAGCAGCCAAGGAGAAGAGGGAGATACGCAGTATTTT.